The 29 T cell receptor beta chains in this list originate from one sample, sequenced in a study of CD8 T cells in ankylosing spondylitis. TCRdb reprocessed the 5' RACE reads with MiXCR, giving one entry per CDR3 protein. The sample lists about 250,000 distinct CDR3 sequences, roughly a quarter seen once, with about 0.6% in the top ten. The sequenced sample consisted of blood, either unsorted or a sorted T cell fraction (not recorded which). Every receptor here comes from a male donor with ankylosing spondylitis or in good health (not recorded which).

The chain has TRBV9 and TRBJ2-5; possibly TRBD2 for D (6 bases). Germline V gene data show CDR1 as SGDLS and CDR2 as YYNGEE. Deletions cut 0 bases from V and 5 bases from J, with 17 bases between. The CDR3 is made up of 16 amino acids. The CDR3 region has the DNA TGTGCCAGCAGCGTAGGTCAATGGGGAGCGGGTGAGACCCAGTACTTC. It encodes CASSVGQWGAGETQYF.

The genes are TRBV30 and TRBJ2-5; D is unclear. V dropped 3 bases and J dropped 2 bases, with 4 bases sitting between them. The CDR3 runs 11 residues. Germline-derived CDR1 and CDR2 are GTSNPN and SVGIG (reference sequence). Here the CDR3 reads CAWRVQETQYF. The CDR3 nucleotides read TGTGCCTGGAGGGTTCAAGAGACCCAGTACTTC. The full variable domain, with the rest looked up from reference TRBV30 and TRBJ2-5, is SQTIHQWPATLVQPVGSPLSLECTVEGTSNPNLYWYRQAAGRGLQLLFYSVGIGQISSEVPQNLSASRPQDRQFILSSKKLLLSDSGFYLCAWRVQETQYFGPGTRLLVL.

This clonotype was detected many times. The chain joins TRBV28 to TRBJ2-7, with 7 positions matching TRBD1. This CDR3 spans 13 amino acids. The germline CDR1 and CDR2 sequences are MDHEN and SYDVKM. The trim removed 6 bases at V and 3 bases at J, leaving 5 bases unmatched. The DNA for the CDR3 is TGTGCCAGCAGCCCCGGACAGGACTACGAGCAGTACTTC. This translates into CASSPGQDYEQYF.

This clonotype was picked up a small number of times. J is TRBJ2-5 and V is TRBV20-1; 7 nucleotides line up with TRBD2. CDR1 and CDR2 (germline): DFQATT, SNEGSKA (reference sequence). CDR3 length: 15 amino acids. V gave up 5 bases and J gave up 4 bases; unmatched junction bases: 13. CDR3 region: CSAPGRGGGIETQYF. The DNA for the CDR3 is TGCAGTGCTCCCGGTCGCGGCGGGGGTATAGAGACCCAGTACTTC.

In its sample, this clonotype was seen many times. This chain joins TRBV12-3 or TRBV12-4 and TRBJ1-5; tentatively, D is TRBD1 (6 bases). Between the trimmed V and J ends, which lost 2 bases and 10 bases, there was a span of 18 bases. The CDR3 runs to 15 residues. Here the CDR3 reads CASSLRGQLRSPQHF. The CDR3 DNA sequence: TGTGCCAGCAGTTTAAGGGGACAATTAAGGTCTCCCCAGCATTTT.

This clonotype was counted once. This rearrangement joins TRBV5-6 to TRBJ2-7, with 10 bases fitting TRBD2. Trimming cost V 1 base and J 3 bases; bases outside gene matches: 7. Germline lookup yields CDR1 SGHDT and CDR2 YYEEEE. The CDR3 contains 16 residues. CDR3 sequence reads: CASSLSGASGGYEQYF. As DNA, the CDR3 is TGTGCCAGCAGCTTGTCTGGGGCTAGCGGGGGCTACGAGCAGTACTTC. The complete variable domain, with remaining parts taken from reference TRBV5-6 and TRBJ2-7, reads DAGVTQSPTHLIKTRGQQVTLRCSPKSGHDTVSWYQQALGQGPQFIFQYYEEEERQRGNFPDRFSGHQFPNYSSELNVNALLLGDSALYLCASSLSGASGGYEQYFGPGTRLTVT.

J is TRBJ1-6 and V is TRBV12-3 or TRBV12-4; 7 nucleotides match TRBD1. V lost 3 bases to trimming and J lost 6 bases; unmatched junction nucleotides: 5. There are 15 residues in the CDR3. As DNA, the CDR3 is TGTGCCAGCAGTTTTAAGGCAGGGGGTAATTCACCCCTCCACTTT. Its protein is CASSFKAGGNSPLHF.

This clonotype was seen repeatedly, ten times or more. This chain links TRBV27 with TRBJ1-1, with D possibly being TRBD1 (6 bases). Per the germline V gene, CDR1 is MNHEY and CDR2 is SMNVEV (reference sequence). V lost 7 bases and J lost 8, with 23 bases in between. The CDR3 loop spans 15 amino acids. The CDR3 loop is CASIKTLGHLEEAFF. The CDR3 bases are TGTGCCAGCATTAAAACCCTGGGACATCTGGAAGAAGCTTTCTTT.

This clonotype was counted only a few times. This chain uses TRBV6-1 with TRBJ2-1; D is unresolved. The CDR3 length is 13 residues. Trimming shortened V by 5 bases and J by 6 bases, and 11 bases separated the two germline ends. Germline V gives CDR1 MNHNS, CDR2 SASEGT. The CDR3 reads CASSRLTFNEQFF. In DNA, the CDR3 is TGTGCCAGCAGTCGCCTCACTTTCAATGAGCAGTTCTTC.

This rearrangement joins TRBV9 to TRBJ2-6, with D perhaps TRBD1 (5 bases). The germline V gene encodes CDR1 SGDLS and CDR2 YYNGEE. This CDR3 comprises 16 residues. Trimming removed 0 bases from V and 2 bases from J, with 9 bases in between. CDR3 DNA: TGTGCCAGCAGCGTAGGGGGCAGGGCTGGGGCCAACGTCCTGACTTTC. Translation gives CASSVGGRAGANVLTF.

CDR3 nucleotides: TGTGCCAGCGGTCTTGGACTAGCCTACGAGCAGTACTTC. Protein sequence: CASGLGLAYEQYF. This sequence joins TRBV28 and TRBJ2-7, with 7 bases fitting TRBD2. CDR1 is MDHEN and CDR2 is SYDVKM in the germline V gene. The CDR3 is 13 amino acids. After removal of 8 bases from V and 2 bases from J, the junction contained 6 bases not matched to a gene.

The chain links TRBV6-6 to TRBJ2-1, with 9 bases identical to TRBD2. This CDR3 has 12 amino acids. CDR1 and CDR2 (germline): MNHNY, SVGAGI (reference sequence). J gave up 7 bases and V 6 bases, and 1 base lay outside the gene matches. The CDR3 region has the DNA TGTGCCAGCAGGCTAGCGGGAAATGAGCAGTTCTTC. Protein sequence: CASRLAGNEQFF.

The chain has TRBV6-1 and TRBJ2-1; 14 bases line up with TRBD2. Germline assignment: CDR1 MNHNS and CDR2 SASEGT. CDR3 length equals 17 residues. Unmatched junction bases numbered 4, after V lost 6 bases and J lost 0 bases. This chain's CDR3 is CASRGLAGAHSYNEQFF. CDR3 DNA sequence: TGTGCCAGCAGGGGACTAGCGGGGGCCCACTCCTACAATGAGCAGTTCTTC.

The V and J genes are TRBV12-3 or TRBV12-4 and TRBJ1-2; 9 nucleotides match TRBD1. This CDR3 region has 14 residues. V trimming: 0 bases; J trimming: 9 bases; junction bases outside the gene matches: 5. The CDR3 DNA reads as TGTGCCAGCAGTTTAGCGGGACAGGGATGGAGCTACACCTTC. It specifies CASSLAGQGWSYTF.

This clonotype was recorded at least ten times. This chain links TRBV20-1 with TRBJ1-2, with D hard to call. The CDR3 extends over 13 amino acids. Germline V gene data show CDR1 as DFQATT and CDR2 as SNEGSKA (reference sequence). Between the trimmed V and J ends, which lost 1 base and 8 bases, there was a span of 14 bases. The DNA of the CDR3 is TGCAGTGCTAGAGTAGGGCGGGCTGGAGGCTACACCTTC. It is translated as CSARVGRAGGYTF.

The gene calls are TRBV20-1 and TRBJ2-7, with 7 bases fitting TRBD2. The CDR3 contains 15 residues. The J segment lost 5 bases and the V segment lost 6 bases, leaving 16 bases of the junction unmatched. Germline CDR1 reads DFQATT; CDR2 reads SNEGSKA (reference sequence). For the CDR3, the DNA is TGCAGTGCAACAACCACGGGACTACCCACTAACGAGCAGTACTTC. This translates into CSATTTGLPTNEQYF.

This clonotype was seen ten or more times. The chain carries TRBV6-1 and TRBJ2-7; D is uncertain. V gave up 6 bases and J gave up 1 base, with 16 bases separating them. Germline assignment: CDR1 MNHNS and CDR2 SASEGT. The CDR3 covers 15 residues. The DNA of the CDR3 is TGTGCCAGCAGGTCACCGGGTCACGGGTCCTACGAGCAGTACTTC. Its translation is CASRSPGHGSYEQYF.

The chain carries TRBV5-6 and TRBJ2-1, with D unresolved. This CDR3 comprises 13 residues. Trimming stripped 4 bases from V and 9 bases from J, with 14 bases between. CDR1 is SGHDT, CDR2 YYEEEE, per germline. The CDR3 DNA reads TGTGCCAGCAGCGCTGCGAGGCGCGGTGAGCAGTTCTTC. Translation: CASSAARRGEQFF.

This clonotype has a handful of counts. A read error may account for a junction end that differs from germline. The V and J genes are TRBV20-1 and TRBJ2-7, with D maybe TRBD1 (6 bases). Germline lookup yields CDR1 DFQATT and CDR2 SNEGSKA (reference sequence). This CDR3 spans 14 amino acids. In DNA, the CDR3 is TGCAGTGCTAGAGATGGGGGACAACCCTACGAGCAGTATTTC. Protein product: CSARDGGQPYEQYF.

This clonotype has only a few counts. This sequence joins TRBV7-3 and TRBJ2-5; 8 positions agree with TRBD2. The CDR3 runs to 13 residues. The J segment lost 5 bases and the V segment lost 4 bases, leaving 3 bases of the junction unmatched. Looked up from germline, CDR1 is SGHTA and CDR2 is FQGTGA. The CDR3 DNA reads TGTGCCAGCAGCTACCGACTAGCGGAGACCCAGTACTTC. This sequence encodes CASSYRLAETQYF.

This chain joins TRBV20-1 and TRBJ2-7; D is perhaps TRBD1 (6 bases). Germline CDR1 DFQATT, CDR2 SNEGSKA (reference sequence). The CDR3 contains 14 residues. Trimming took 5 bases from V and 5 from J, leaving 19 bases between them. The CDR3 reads CSAGGGQGRHEQYF. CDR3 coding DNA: TGCAGTGCTGGGGGCGGGCAGGGCAGGCACGAGCAGTACTTC.

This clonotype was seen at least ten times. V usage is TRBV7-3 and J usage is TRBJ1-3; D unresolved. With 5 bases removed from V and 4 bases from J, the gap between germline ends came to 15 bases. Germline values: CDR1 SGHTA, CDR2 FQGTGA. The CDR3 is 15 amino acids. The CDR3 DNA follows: TGTGCCAGCAGCCGTTCAACAGAGGTCGGAAACACCATATATTTT. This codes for CASSRSTEVGNTIYF.

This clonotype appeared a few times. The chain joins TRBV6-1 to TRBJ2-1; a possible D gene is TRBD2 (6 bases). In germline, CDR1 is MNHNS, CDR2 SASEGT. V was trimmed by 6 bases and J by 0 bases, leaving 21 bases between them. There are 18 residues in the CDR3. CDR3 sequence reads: CASSPRGSRGSSYNEQFF. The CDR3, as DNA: TGTGCCAGCAGCCCACGCGGCTCGCGGGGCAGCTCCTACAATGAGCAGTTCTTC.

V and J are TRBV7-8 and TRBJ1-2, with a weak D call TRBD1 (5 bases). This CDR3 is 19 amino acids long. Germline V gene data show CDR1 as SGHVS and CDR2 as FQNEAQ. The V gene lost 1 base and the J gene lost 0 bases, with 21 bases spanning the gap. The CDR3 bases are TGTGCCAGCAGCTTAGGCAGGGTCGGGGTTTCTAGAGCTAACTATGGCTACACCTTC. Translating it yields CASSLGRVGVSRANYGYTF. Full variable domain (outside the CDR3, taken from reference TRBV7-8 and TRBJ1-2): GAGVSQSPRYKVAKRGQDVALRCDPISGHVSLFWYQQALGQGPEFLTYFQNEAQLDKSGLPSDRFFAERPEGSVSTLKIQRTQQEDSAVYLCASSLGRVGVSRANYGYTFGSGTRLTVV.

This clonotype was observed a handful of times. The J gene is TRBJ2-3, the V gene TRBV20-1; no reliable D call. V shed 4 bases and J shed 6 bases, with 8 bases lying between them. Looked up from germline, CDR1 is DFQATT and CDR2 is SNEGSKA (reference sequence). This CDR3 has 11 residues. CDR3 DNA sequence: TGCAGTGCTACCTTCGGGGATACGCAGTATTTT. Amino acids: CSATFGDTQYF.

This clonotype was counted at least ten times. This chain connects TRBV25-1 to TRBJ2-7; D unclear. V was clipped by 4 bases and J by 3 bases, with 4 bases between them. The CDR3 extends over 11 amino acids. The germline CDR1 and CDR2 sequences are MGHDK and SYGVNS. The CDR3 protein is CASSVNYEQYF. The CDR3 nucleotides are TGTGCCAGCAGTGTAAACTACGAGCAGTACTTC.

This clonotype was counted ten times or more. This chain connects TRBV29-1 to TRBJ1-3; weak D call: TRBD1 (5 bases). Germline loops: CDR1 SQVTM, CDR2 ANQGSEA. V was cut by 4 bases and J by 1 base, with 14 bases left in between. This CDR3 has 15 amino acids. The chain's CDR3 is CSVAPDSGSGNTIYF. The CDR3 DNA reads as TGCAGCGTTGCCCCCGACAGTGGGTCTGGAAACACCATATATTTT.

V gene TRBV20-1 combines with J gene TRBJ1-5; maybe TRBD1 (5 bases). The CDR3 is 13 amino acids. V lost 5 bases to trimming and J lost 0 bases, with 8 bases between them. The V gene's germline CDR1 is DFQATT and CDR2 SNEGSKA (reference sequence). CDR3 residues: CSAAGYSNQPQHF. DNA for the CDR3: TGCAGTGCTGCAGGGTATAGCAATCAGCCCCAGCATTTT.

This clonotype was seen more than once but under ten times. CDR3 residues: CSAPAGTENEKLFF. Written as DNA, the CDR3 is TGCAGTGCTCCGGCGGGGACAGAGAATGAAAAACTGTTTTTT. The V gene is TRBV20-1, the J gene TRBJ1-4; 7 positions agree with TRBD1. Germline loops: CDR1 DFQATT, CDR2 SNEGSKA (reference sequence). This CDR3 has 14 amino acids. The V and J ends lost 5 bases and 5 bases, in that order; junction bases with no gene match: 8.